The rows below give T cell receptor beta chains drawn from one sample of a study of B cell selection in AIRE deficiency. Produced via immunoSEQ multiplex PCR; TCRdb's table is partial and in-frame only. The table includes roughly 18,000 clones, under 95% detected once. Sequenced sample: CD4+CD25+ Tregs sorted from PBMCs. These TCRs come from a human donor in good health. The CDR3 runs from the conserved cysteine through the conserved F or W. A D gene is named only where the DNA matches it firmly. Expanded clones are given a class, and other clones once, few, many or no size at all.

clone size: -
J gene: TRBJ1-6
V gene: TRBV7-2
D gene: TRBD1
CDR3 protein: CASSFRGTGDSPLHF
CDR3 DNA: TGTGCCAGCAGCTTTAGAGGGACAGGGGATTCACCCCTCCACTTT

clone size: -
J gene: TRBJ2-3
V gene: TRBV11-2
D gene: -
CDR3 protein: CASSTSTDTQYF
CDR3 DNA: TGTGCCAGCAGCACCAGCACAGATACGCAGTATTTT

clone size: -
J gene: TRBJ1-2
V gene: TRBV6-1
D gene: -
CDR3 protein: CASSDGPYGYTF
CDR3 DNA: TGTGCCAGCAGTGATGGGCCCTATGGCTACACCTTC

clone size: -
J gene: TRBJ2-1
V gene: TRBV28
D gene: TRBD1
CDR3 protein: CASSSTGHRGPLNEQFF
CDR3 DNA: TGTGCCAGCAGTTCGACAGGGCACAGGGGTCCCTTAAATGAGCAGTTCTTC

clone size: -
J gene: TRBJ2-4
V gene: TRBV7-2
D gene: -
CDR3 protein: CASSLVVGKNIQYF
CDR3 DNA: TGTGCCAGCAGCTTAGTGGTTGGCAAAAACATTCAGTACTTC

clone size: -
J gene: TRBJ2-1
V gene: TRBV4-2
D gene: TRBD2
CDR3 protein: CASSQEKLAGGRRNEQFF
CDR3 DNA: TGTGCCAGCAGCCAAGAAAAACTGGCGGGAGGGCGTAGGAATGAGCAGTTCTTC

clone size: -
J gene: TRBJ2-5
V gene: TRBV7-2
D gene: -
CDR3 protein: CASSRGTEQETQYF
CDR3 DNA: TGTGCCAGCAGCCGAGGGACGGAGCAAGAGACCCAGTACTTC

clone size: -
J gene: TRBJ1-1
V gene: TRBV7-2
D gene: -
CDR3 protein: CASSPWSWGTEAFF
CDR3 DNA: TGTGCCAGCAGCCCTTGGTCGTGGGGCACTGAAGCTTTCTTT

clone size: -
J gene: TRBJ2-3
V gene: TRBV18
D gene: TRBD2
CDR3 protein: CASSPLERGSTDTQYF
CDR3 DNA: TGTGCCAGCTCACCTCTAGAGCGGGGCTCCACAGATACGCAGTATTTT

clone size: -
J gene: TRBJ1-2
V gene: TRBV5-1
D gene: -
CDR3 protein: CASSPDSNYGYTF
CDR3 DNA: TGCGCCAGCAGCCCAGACAGTAACTATGGCTACACCTTC

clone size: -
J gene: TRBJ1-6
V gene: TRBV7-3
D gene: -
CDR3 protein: CASSSPNSPLHF
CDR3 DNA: TGTGCCAGCAGCTCCCCTAATTCACCCCTCCACTTT

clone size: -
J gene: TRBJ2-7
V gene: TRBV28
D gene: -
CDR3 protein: CAGSLNGAPYEQYF
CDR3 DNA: TGTGCCGGCAGTTTAAATGGGGCCCCCTACGAACAGTACTTC

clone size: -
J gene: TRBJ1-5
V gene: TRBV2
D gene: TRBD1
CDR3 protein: CASSGTGKVGQPQHF
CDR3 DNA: TGTGCCAGCAGTGGGACAGGGAAGGTGGGGCAGCCCCAGCATTTT

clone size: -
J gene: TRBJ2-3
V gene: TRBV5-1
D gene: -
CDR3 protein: CASSFGLGHRTDTQYF
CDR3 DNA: TGCGCCAGCAGCTTCGGGCTTGGACACCGCACAGATACGCAGTATTTT

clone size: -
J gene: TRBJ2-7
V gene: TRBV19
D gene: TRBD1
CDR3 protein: CASSPRTGGLYEQYF
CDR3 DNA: TGTGCCAGTAGTCCCAGGACAGGGGGCTTATACGAGCAGTACTTC

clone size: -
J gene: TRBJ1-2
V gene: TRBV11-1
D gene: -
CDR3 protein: CASSITSGRDYGYTF
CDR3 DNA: TGTGCCAGCAGCATTACATCCGGTCGTGACTATGGCTACACCTTC

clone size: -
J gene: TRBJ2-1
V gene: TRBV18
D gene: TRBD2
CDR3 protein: CASSPSSSGGEQFF
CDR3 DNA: TGTGCCAGCTCACCATCTTCATCCGGGGGGGAGCAGTTCTTC

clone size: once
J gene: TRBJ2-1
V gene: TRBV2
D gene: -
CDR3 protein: CASSEAGWARGVAFF
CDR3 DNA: TGTGCCAGCAGTGAAGCGGGGTGGGCCCGCGGGGTAGCGTTCTTC

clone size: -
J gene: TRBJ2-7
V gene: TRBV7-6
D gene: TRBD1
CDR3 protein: CASSLDRGLPYEQYF
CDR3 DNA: TGTGCCAGCAGCTTGGACAGGGGGCTACCCTACGAGCAGTACTTC

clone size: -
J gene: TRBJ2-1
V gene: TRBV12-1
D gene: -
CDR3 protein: CASSFPRSTTSGKNCSYNEQFF
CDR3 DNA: TGTGCCAGCAGCTTTCCACGCTCAACCACTAGCGGGAAAAATTGCTCCTACAATGAGCAGTTCTTC

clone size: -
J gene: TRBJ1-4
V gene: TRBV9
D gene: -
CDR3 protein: CASSVESGEKLFF
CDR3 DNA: TGTGCCAGCAGCGTAGAATCGGGTGAAAAACTGTTTTTT

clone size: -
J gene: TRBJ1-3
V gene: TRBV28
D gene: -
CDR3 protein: CASSLFLMSSGNTIYF
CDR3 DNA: TGTGCCAGCAGTTTATTTCTCATGAGCTCTGGAAACACCATATATTTT

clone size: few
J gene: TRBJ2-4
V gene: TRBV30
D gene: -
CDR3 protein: CAWGPLLAKNIQYF
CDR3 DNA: TGTGCCTGGGGGCCCCTTTTAGCCAAAAACATTCAGTACTTC

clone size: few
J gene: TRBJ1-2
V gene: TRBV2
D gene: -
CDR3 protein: CASPKWGAPGYTF
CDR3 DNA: TGTGCCAGCCCTAAGTGGGGGGCACCTGGCTACACCTTC

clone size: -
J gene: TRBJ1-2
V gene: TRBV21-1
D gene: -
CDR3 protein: CASSNRHRGFANYGYTF
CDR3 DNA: TGTGCCAGCAGCAACCGACACAGGGGATTCGCTAACTATGGCTACACCTTC

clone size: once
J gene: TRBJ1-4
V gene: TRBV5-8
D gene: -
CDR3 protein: CASSLRPANEKLFF
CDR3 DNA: TGTGCCAGCAGCTTGAGGCCGGCTAATGAAAAACTGTTTTTT

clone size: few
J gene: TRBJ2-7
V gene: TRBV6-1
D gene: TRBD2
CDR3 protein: CASSSGRTYEQYF
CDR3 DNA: TGTGCCAGCTCTAGCGGGAGGACCTACGAGCAGTACTTC

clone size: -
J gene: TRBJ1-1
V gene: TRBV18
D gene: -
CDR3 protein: CASSPGQSNTEAFF
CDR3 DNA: TGTGCCAGCTCACCAGGCCAGTCGAACACTGAAGCTTTCTTT

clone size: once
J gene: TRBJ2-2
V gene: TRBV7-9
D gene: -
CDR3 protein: CASRQQGTRDTGELFF
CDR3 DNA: TGTGCCAGCAGGCAACAGGGGACTAGAGACACCGGGGAGCTGTTTTTT

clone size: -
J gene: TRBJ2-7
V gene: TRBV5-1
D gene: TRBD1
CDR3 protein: CASSPGQGSYEQYF
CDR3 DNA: TGCGCCAGCAGCCCTGGACAGGGCTCCTACGAGCAGTACTTC

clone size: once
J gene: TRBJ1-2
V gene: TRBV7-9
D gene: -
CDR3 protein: CASSSSRWLGRGYGYTF
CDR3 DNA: TGTGCCAGCAGCTCCTCCCGTTGGTTAGGTCGGGGCTATGGCTACACCTTC

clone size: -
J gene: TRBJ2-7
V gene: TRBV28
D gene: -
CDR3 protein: CASSFREQYF
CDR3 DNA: TGTGCCAGCAGTTTCCGCGAGCAGTACTTC

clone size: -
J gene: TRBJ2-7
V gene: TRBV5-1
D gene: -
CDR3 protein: CASSPTRESYEQYF
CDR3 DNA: TGCGCCAGCAGCCCTACACGCGAATCCTACGAGCAGTACTTC

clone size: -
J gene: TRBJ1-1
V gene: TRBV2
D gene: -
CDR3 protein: CAGRIEAFF
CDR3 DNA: TGTGCCGGACGGATTGAAGCTTTCTTT

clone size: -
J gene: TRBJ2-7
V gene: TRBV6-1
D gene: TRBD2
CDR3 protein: CASHGLVFYEQYF
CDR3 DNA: TGTGCCAGCCATGGACTAGTTTTCTACGAGCAGTACTTC

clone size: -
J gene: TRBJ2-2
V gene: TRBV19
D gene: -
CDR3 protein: CASGLAPTSANTGELFF
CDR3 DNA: TGTGCCAGTGGTCTCGCGCCGACGTCCGCGAACACCGGGGAGCTGTTTTTT

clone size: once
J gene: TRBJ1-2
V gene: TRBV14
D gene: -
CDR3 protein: CASSQVPGLYGYTF
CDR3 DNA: TGTGCCAGCAGCCAAGTCCCAGGTCTTTATGGCTACACCTTC

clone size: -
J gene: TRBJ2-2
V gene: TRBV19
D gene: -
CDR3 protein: CASSISVSGNTGELFF
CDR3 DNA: TGTGCCAGTAGTATATCAGTCTCAGGGAACACCGGGGAGCTGTTTTTT

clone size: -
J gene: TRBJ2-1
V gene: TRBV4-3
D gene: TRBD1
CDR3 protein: CASSPGTGSYNEQFF
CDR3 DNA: TGCGCCAGCAGTCCCGGGACAGGGTCCTACAATGAGCAGTTCTTC

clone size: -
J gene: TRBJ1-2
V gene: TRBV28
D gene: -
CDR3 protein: CASIEGSGAGGYTF
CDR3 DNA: TGTGCCAGCATCGAGGGAAGTGGGGCAGGTGGCTACACCTTC

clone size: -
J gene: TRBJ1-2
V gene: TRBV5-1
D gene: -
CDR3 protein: CASSPRDGPGGGYTF
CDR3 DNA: TGCGCCAGCAGCCCTCGGGACGGCCCTGGAGGTGGCTACACCTTC

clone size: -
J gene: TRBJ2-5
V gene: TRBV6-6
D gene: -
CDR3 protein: CASSSLTGEETQYF
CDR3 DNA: TGTGCCAGCAGTTCTTTGACAGGAGAGGAGACCCAGTACTTC

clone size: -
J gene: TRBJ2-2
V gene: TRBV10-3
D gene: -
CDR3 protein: CAISERTGTGELFF
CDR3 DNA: TGTGCCATCAGTGAGCGAACAGGGACCGGGGAGCTGTTTTTT

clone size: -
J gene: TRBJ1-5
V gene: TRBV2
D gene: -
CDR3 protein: CASSEGANQPQHF
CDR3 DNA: TGTGCCAGCAGTGAGGGAGCCAATCAGCCCCAGCATTTT